This TCR beta chain was identified during a study of radiation and T cells in renal cell carcinoma. The time point was: baseline pretreatment blood. Documented treatment: 15 Gy SBRT to primary tumor, nephrectomy 4 weeks later. Clear cell pathology was present in this patient's renal cell carcinoma. Measured with immunoSEQ multiplex PCR; TCRdb has only the in-frame clones, and not every one. In the table there are about 150,000 clones, 88% of which are singletons. V was trimmed by 2 bases and J by 2 bases, leaving 12 bases between them. CDR1 and CDR2 from the germline V gene are SGHRS and YFSETQ. The CDR3 length is 15 residues.

Specimen: blood, collected from a patient whose treatment included radiotherapy and nephrectomy. The chain uses TRBV5-1 and TRBJ2-3, with no clear D. The TCR was taken from a woman in her 70s with renal cell carcinoma. The CDR3 bases are TGCGCCAGCAGCTTCGAGAGCTTCACCACAGATACGCAGTATTTT. It yields the protein CASSFESFTTDTQYF.